This T cell receptor beta chain was identified during a study of tumor-infiltrating lymphocytes in glioblastoma multiforme. Notes on the study in general: T cells were not sorted into functional subsets. Detected clone frequencies may not reflect cell counts, being RNA-based. Only one glioblastoma patient had TCR and mutation analysis.

Turning to this clonotype: The target antigen is unknown.

Multiple V-beta primers and a C-beta primer amplified TCRB from RNA. TCRB-specific cDNA synthesis used 0.5 to 0.65 ug of total RNA. MiXCR, applied by TCRdb to the multiplex PCR reads, yields one record per CDR3 protein. Of 25,000 to 40,000 distinct CDR3 sequences listed, 61% are singletons. The germline V and J ends were trimmed by 7 bases and 5 bases, with 15 bases remaining between them. Germline V CDR1 and CDR2: MNHNS, SASEGT. This CDR3 has 14 residues. The chain joins TRBV6-1 to TRBJ1-5; weak D call: TRBD1 (6 bases). This sequence was found in a male donor with glioblastoma. Sequencing was done on a sample of brain tumor tissue. CDR3 loop: CASIPGTWDQPQHF. The CDR3, as DNA: TGTGCCAGCATCCCAGGGACATGGGATCAGCCCCAGCATTTT.